This entry features one T cell receptor beta chain sequence. Its matching antigen is unknown. The investigators reverse transcribed all of the isolated RNA, so they sequenced expressed TCRB transcripts. Repertoires were generated with immunoSEQ multiplex PCR, while TCRdb's copy carries only in-frame clones and drops some. The sample lists a few hundred thousand clones, roughly 25% occurring once. The V gene's germline CDR1 is SQVTM and CDR2 ANQGSEA. This CDR3 region has 15 residues. V shed 6 bases, J shed 4 bases, and the junction held 9 bases outside the gene matches. The entry originates in a study of beta chain features in type 1 diabetes. General study points: Moderately but significantly shorter TCRB CDR3s were found in Type 1 diabetes patients in all four CD4+ subsets. The question left open here concerned HLA type influencing TCRB rearrangement.

The chain is built from TRBV29-1 and TRBJ2-1, with 10 positions matching TRBD2. Specimen: naive CD4+ T cells from blood. The sequence came from a woman aged 30 to 39 with type 1 diabetes. In nucleotides, the CDR3 is TGCAGCGTCTCACGGACTAGCGGAGTTTACAATGAGCAGTTCTTC. Translated: CSVSRTSGVYNEQFF.